The 14 T cell receptor beta chains below come from one sample, sequenced in a study of blood T cells in healthy people across ages. With a J-beta primer mix and a sample-barcoded 5' primer, a second PCR ran about 7 to 12 cycles. A single record per CDR3 protein comes from TCRdb applying MiXCR to the 5' RACE reads. The data contain hundreds of thousands of distinct CDR3 sequences, less than 35% of them singletons. The material sequenced was blood. Receptors originate from a woman over 75 in good health.

This clonotype was recorded many times. The V and J genes are TRBV7-9 and TRBJ2-1; D remains ambiguous. Germline V gives CDR1 SEHNR, CDR2 FQNEAQ (reference sequence). Trimming stripped 3 bases from V and 4 bases from J, with 10 bases between. The CDR3 sequence is 14 residues long. Here the CDR3 DNA reads TGTGCCAGCAGCTTTCAGGAAAATTACAATGAGCAGTTCTTC. Residues: CASSFQENYNEQFF.

This clonotype was seen ten or more times. The chain joins TRBV6-5 to TRBJ2-7; 8 bases align to TRBD1. V dropped 5 bases and J dropped 6; count of bases not matched to a gene: 0. CDR1 is MNHEY, CDR2 SVGAGI, per germline. This CDR3 has 11 amino acids. The CDR3 DNA sequence: TGTGCCAGCAGTACAGGGGGCGAGCAGTACTTC. Its protein product is CASSTGGEQYF.

This clonotype was seen many times. The J gene is TRBJ2-1, the V gene TRBV7-6, with 9 bases that match TRBD2. This CDR3 contains 15 residues. J gave up 9 bases and V 1 base, and 7 bases lay outside the gene matches. The V gene's germline CDR1 is SGHVS and CDR2 FNYEAQ. CDR3 DNA sequence: TGTGCCAGCAGCTTAGAAACGCGGGGGGGCGGTGAGCAGTTCTTC. Translation gives CASSLETRGGGEQFF.

This chain connects TRBV4-2 to TRBJ1-1; 10 nucleotides line up with TRBD1. Unmatched junction bases numbered 5, after V lost 4 bases and J lost 3 bases. Germline-derived CDR1 and CDR2 are LGHNA and YNFKEQ. The CDR3 covers 15 residues. The CDR3, as DNA: TGTGCCAGCAGCCCGCTAGGGACAGGGGACACTGAAGCTTTCTTT. It translates to CASSPLGTGDTEAFF.

Ten or more counts support this clonotype. The chain has TRBV29-1 and TRBJ2-1, with a tentative D call TRBD1 (6 bases). Trimming removed 3 bases from V and 6 bases from J, with 12 bases in between. Germline V gives CDR1 SQVTM, CDR2 ANQGSEA. This CDR3 is 13 amino acids long. CDR3 in DNA: TGCAGCGTTGATAGCCAGGGGAGCAATGAGCAGTTCTTC. This gives the protein CSVDSQGSNEQFF.

The V gene is TRBV20-1, the J gene TRBJ2-1, with 7 bases fitting TRBD1. J lost 9 bases, V lost 2 bases, and 7 bases had no gene match. CDR3 length equals 13 residues. The germline gives CDR1 DFQATT, CDR2 SNEGSKA (reference sequence). CDR3 DNA sequence: TGCAGTGCTAGATTGACAGGGATACTTGAGCAGTTCTTC. Translation: CSARLTGILEQFF.

The V and J genes are TRBV18 and TRBJ1-2; TRBD1 agrees at 10 bases. The germline gives CDR1 KGHSH, CDR2 LQKENI. The CDR3 is 16 amino acids. The V gene end was trimmed by 1 base and the J gene end by 8 bases; junction bases not matched to a gene: 10. The CDR3 coding sequence is TGTGCCAGCTCACCACGGACAGGGGGGCGCACTGAAGGCTACACCTTC. Its protein product is CASSPRTGGRTEGYTF.

This clonotype has at least ten counts. The V call is TRBV5-6, the J call TRBJ1-2; 8 bases match TRBD1. From germline, CDR1 is SGHDT and CDR2 YYEEEE. The CDR3 spans 15 residues. V dropped 3 bases and J dropped 4; count of bases not matched to a gene: 8. The CDR3 region has the DNA TGTGCCAGCAGCTCCTACAGGGGGTATGGCTATGGCTACACCTTC. It yields the protein CASSSYRGYGYGYTF.

This clonotype was seen ten or more times. This chain joins TRBV20-1 and TRBJ2-3; TRBD2 aligns across 7 bases. In germline, CDR1 is DFQATT, CDR2 SNEGSKA (reference sequence). The V and J ends lost 3 bases and 6 bases, in that order; junction bases with no gene match: 6. The CDR3 has 13 amino acids. This chain's CDR3 is CSARRGYSDTQYF. The CDR3 coding sequence is TGCAGTGCTAGGCGGGGGTACTCGGATACGCAGTATTTT.

This clonotype was detected many times. The chain uses TRBV28 and TRBJ1-1; no definite D call. The CDR3 runs to 10 residues. V shed 3 bases and J shed 4 bases, with 0 bases lying between them. Germline CDR1 is MDHEN and CDR2 is SYDVKM. CDR3 loop: CASSFTEAFF. The CDR3 DNA is TGTGCCAGCAGTTTCACTGAAGCTTTCTTT.

There are a few counts of this clonotype. This chain links TRBV7-9 with TRBJ1-2; 7 bases are shared with TRBD1. The germline CDR1 and CDR2 sequences are SEHNR and FQNEAQ (reference sequence). V gave up 5 bases and J gave up 0 bases; unmatched junction bases: 3. The length of the CDR3 is 14 residues. CDR3 in amino acids: CASSTGQPNYGYTF. Here the CDR3 DNA reads TGTGCCAGCAGCACGGGACAGCCTAACTATGGCTACACCTTC.

With regard to this clonotype: This may arise from a read error, as a much more abundant clone is one base away. This chain links TRBV5-1 with TRBJ2-4; D possibly corresponds to TRBD2 (5 bases). With 4 bases removed from V and 4 bases from J, the gap between germline ends came to 9 bases. Germline lookup yields CDR1 SGHRS and CDR2 YFSETQ. There are 13 residues in the CDR3. CDR3 amino acids: CASSLGEKNIQYF. In nucleotides, the CDR3 is TGCGCCAGCAGCCTCGGGGAGAAAAACATTCAGTACTTC.

This clonotype occurred many times. This chain connects TRBV29-1 to TRBJ2-3; D is possibly TRBD1 (6 bases). CDR1 is SQVTM and CDR2 is ANQGSEA in the germline V gene. V lost 7 bases and J lost 1, with 15 bases in between. The CDR3 length is 14 residues. CDR3 region: CSAEARGGTDTQYF. The CDR3 coding sequence is TGCAGCGCCGAGGCCAGGGGCGGCACAGATACGCAGTATTTT.

This clonotype was found many times. The V gene is TRBV12-3 or TRBV12-4, the J gene TRBJ1-2, with no clear D. This CDR3 is built from 13 residues. Trimming stripped 1 base from V and 4 bases from J, with 7 bases between. CDR3 in amino acids: CASSLVLGYGYTF. The CDR3 coding sequence is TGTGCCAGCAGTTTAGTACTCGGCTATGGCTACACCTTC.